These 20 T cell receptor beta chains were all obtained from the same sample, sequenced in a study of T cells in Graves' hyperthyroidism and ophthalmopathy. The investigators amplified TCR beta CDR3 regions from RNA transcripts. Primed by the HTBI set, a first-round RT-PCR was run on the TCR CDR3. TCRdb re-called the multiplex PCR reads with MiXCR, one entry per CDR3 protein. This sample has roughly 380,000 distinct CDR3 sequences, with roughly 12% found just once. Sequenced sample: blood. These receptors were taken from a man aged 25-45 years with Graves' hyperthyroidism that later progressed to Graves' ophthalmopathy.

This clonotype was seen ten or more times. The chain uses TRBV3-1 and TRBJ2-7; no clear D. The V gene's germline CDR1 is LGHDT and CDR2 YNNKEL (reference sequence). This CDR3 has 12 amino acids. V shed 2 bases and J shed 2 bases, with 4 bases lying between them. The CDR3 sequence: CASSQSTYEQYF. In DNA form, the CDR3 reads TGTGCCAGCAGCCAAAGTACCTACGAGCAGTACTTC.

This clonotype came up many times. The V call is TRBV6-1, the J call TRBJ2-2, with 7 bases that match TRBD1. CDR3 size: 14 residues. CDR1 is MNHNS and CDR2 is SASEGT in the germline V gene. V trimming: 8 bases; J trimming: 1 base; junction bases outside the gene matches: 4. In DNA form, the CDR3 reads TGTGCCAGCTGTCGGGACAGGAACACCGGGGAGCTGTTTTTT. Protein product: CASCRDRNTGELFF.

This clonotype was seen ten or more times. V gene TRBV12-3 or TRBV12-4 combines with J gene TRBJ2-5, with TRBD1 matching over 7 bases. V lost 4 bases and J lost 5; bases outside the gene matches: 7. The CDR3 contains 14 residues. DNA for the CDR3: TGTGCCAGCAGTTGGGCAGGGGGATCGGAGACCCAGTACTTC. Its translation: CASSWAGGSETQYF.

The DNA of the CDR3 is TGTGCCAGCAGTGAATGGGATCGAGGGCGCAGCAATCAGCCCCAGCATTTT. This sequence encodes CASSEWDRGRSNQPQHF. The chain carries TRBV6-1 and TRBJ1-5, with D unclear. Germline CDR1 and CDR2: MNHNS and SASEGT. V was shortened by 2 bases and J by 1 base, with 15 bases between the two germline ends. CDR3 size: 17 residues.

The table lists this clonotype with many counts. The chain combines TRBV27 with TRBJ1-2; D is ambiguous. Between the trimmed V and J ends, which lost 7 bases and 8 bases, there was a span of 11 bases. Germline assignment: CDR1 MNHEY and CDR2 SMNVEV (reference sequence). CDR3 size: 11 residues. CDR3 DNA: TGTGCCAGCATGGGGTGGTGGGGCTACACCTTC. It encodes CASMGWWGYTF.

This clonotype was detected ten times or more. The chain joins TRBV9 to TRBJ1-1; no reliable D call. The CDR3 has 13 amino acids. The germline gives CDR1 SGDLS, CDR2 YYNGEE. The V end lost 2 bases, the J end lost 3 bases, and 8 bases lay between the germline ends. The CDR3 loop reads CASSVASYTEAFF. The CDR3 DNA reads TGTGCCAGCAGCGTGGCGTCGTACACTGAAGCTTTCTTT.

This clonotype showed up many times. The chain carries TRBV5-1 and TRBJ1-6; unclear D gene. From germline, CDR1 is SGHRS and CDR2 YFSETQ. This CDR3 spans 16 amino acids. V lost 5 bases and J lost 0, with 12 bases in between. CDR3 in amino acids: CASRPYGSSYNSPLHF. The CDR3 DNA reads TGCGCCAGCAGACCATACGGGAGCTCCTATAATTCACCCCTCCACTTT.

V is TRBV13 and J is TRBJ2-3, with 7 positions matching TRBD2. Germline V gene sequence: CDR1 PRHDT, CDR2 FYEKMQ (reference sequence). CDR3 length equals 15 residues. The V segment lost 2 bases and the J segment 2 bases; nucleotides outside the gene matches: 4. The chain's CDR3 is CASSLFSGPTDTQYF. The CDR3 coding sequence is TGTGCCAGCAGCTTATTTAGCGGGCCCACAGATACGCAGTATTTT.

This clonotype was counted only a few times. This chain joins TRBV12-5 and TRBJ1-5; 9 nucleotides agree with TRBD1. The CDR3 contains 18 residues. Per the germline V gene, CDR1 is LGHNT and CDR2 is FRNRAP. Trimming took 0 bases from V and 2 from J; bases not matched to a gene: 8. The CDR3: CASGLVLGTGKGNQPQHF. DNA of the CDR3: TGTGCTAGTGGTTTGGTCCTTGGGACAGGGAAGGGCAATCAGCCCCAGCATTTT.

The sample holds many counts of this clonotype. The chain combines TRBV3-1 with TRBJ2-7; 9 bases are shared with TRBD2. The germline CDR1 and CDR2 sequences are LGHDT and YNNKEL (reference sequence). This CDR3 is built from 17 residues. V shed 4 bases and J 0 bases; nucleotides not matched to a gene: 10. The CDR3 DNA sequence: TGTGCCAGCAGCCGGACTAGCGTTGCCCGGAGCTCCTACGAGCAGTACTTC. It is translated as CASSRTSVARSSYEQYF.

The V gene is TRBV13, the J gene TRBJ2-2, with D tentatively TRBD1 (8 bases). There are 12 residues in the CDR3. From germline, CDR1 is PRHDT and CDR2 FYEKMQ (reference sequence). The V end lost 10 bases, the J end lost 6 bases, and 12 bases lay between the germline ends. The CDR3 DNA sequence: TGTGCCACCACAGGGGGGGCCGGGGAGCTGTTTTTT. Its translation is CATTGGAGELFF.

This clonotype was picked up many times. J is TRBJ1-1 and V is TRBV30; weak D call: TRBD1 (5 bases). The V end lost 4 bases, the J end lost 0 bases, and 12 bases lay between the germline ends. The germline V gene encodes CDR1 GTSNPN and CDR2 SVGIG (reference sequence). This CDR3 is 14 amino acids long. This chain's CDR3 is CAWKLGALNTEAFF. The CDR3 nucleotides are TGTGCCTGGAAATTAGGGGCCTTGAACACTGAAGCTTTCTTT. Using reference TRBV30 and TRBJ1-1 for the parts outside the CDR3, the full variable domain is SQTIHQWPATLVQPVGSPLSLECTVEGTSNPNLYWYRQAAGRGLQLLFYSVGIGQISSEVPQNLSASRPQDRQFILSSKKLLLSDSGFYLCAWKLGALNTEAFFGQGTRLTVV.

The chain joins TRBV6-5 to TRBJ2-1; D possibly corresponds to TRBD1 (6 bases). This CDR3 is built from 15 residues. Germline CDR1 and CDR2: MNHEY and SVGAGI. The V and J ends lost 3 bases and 4 bases respectively, with 13 bases between them. Here the CDR3 DNA reads TGTGCCAGCAGTTATGTCCGGACAGAGTACAATGAGCAGTTCTTC. Its protein is CASSYVRTEYNEQFF.

The table lists this clonotype with many counts. The chain uses TRBV7-3 and TRBJ1-2, with 10 bases lining up with TRBD1. Germline V CDR1 and CDR2: SGHTA, FQGTGA. V dropped 4 bases and J dropped 0; count of bases not matched to a gene: 11. The CDR3 is 18 residues long. CDR3: CASSYSRGQGLANYGYTF. CDR3 DNA: TGTGCCAGCAGCTATTCGAGGGGACAGGGGCTAGCTAACTATGGCTACACCTTC. Together with reference TRBV7-3 and TRBJ1-2, the CDR3 gives the full variable domain: GAGVSQTPSNKVTEKGKYVELRCDPISGHTALYWYRQSLGQGPEFLIYFQGTGAADDSGLPNDRFFAVRPEGSVSTLKIQRTERGDSAVYLCASSYSRGQGLANYGYTFGSGTRLTVV.

This clonotype was seen ten or more times. The chain employs TRBV6-5 and TRBJ1-1, with D unresolved. CDR1 is MNHEY, CDR2 SVGAGI, per germline. There are 15 residues in the CDR3. Trimming pared 0 bases from V and 0 bases from J, leaving 8 bases between. The CDR3 loop reads CASSYSRTVNTEAFF. CDR3 DNA sequence: TGTGCCAGCAGTTACTCGAGGACGGTGAACACTGAAGCTTTCTTT.

This clonotype was found many times. V and J are TRBV6-5 and TRBJ1-2; TRBD1 matches at 9 bases. Germline V gene data show CDR1 as MNHEY and CDR2 as SVGAGI. Trimming cost V 2 bases and J 3 bases; bases outside gene matches: 10. The CDR3 is 17 residues long. CDR3 amino acids: CASSYAGDRAVDYGYTF. The DNA for the CDR3 is TGTGCCAGCAGTTACGCAGGGGACAGGGCGGTCGACTATGGCTACACCTTC.

There are a few counts of this clonotype. The chain uses TRBV28 and TRBJ2-7, with 10 bases that match TRBD1. With V trimmed by 3 bases and J by 2 bases, 4 bases remained unmatched. The CDR3 totals 15 residues. Germline CDR1 and CDR2: MDHEN and SYDVKM. The CDR3 loop reads CASSLTGGLAYEQYF. In DNA, the CDR3 is TGTGCCAGCAGTTTGACAGGGGGCTTAGCCTACGAGCAGTACTTC.

This clonotype was recorded at least ten times. The chain uses TRBV12-3 or TRBV12-4 and TRBJ1-5; D is undetermined. The CDR3 spans 13 residues. Trimming took 6 bases from V and 6 from J, leaving 12 bases between them. The CDR3 loop reads CASSPDRPQPQHF. The CDR3 DNA reads TGTGCCAGCAGCCCGGACCGCCCTCAGCCCCAGCATTTT.

CDR3 residues: CATSRVNGPNYGYTF. The CDR3 region has the DNA TGTGCCACCAGCAGAGTAAACGGCCCTAACTATGGCTACACCTTC. V is TRBV15 and J is TRBJ1-2; no clear D. Germline loops: CDR1 LNHNV, CDR2 YYDKDF (reference sequence). Trimming shortened V by 1 base and J by 0 bases, and 9 bases separated the two germline ends. The CDR3 has 15 residues.

This clonotype has a count of ten or more. V usage is TRBV11-3 and J usage is TRBJ2-2; the match to TRBD2 covers 11 bases. Trimming cost V 3 bases and J 1 base; bases outside gene matches: 10. This CDR3 has 19 amino acids. CDR1 and CDR2 from the germline V gene are SGHNT and YENEEA. The CDR3 loop reads CASSLVLAGGFLNTGELFF. CDR3 DNA: TGTGCCAGCAGCTTGGTCCTAGCGGGGGGATTTTTGAACACCGGGGAGCTGTTTTTT. Full variable domain (outside the CDR3, taken from reference TRBV11-3 and TRBJ2-2): EAGVVQSPRYKIIEKKQPVAFWCNPISGHNTLYWYLQNLGQGPELLIRYENEEAVDDSQLPKDRFSAERLKGVDSTLKIQPAELGDSAVYLCASSLVLAGGFLNTGELFFGEGSRLTVL.